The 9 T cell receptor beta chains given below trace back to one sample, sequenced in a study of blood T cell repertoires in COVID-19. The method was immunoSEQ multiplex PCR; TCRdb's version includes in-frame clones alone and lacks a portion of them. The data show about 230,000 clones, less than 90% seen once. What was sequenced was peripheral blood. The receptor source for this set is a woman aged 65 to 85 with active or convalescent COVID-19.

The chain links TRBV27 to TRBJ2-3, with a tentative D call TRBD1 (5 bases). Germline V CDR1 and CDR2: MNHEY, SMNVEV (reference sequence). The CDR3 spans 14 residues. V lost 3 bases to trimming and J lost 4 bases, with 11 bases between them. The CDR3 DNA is TGTGCCAGCAGTTTTGGGTTAGGGGCAGATACGCAGTATTTT. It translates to CASSFGLGADTQYF.

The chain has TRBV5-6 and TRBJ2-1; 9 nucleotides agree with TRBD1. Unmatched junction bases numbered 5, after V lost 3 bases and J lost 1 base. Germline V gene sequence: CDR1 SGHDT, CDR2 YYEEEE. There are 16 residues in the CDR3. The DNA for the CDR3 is TGTGCCAGCAGCTACTACAGGGGGCAGTCCTACAATGAGCAGTTCTTC. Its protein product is CASSYYRGQSYNEQFF.

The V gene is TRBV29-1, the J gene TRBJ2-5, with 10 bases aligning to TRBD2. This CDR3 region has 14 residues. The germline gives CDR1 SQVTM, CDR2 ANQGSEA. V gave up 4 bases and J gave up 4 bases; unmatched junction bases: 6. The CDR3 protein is CSVALAGVTETQYF. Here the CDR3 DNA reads TGCAGCGTTGCCCTAGCGGGAGTGACAGAGACCCAGTACTTC.

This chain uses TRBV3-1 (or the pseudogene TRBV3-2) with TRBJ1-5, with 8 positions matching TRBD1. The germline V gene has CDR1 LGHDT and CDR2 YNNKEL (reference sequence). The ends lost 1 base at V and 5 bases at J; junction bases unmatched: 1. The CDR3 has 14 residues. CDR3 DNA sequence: TGTGCCAGCAGCCAAGCAGGGGGCGATCAGCCCCAGCATTTT. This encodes CASSQAGGDQPQHF.

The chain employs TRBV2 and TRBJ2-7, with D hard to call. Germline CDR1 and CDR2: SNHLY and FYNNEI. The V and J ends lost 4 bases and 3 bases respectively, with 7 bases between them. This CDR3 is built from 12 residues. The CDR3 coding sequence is TGTGCCAGCAGTGGCGGATTCTACGAGCAGTACTTC. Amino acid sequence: CASSGGFYEQYF.

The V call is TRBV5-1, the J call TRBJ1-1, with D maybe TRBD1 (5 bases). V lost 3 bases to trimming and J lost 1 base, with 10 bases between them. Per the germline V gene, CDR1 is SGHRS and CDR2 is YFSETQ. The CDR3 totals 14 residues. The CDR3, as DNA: TGCGCCAGCAGCTCCACAACAGGGAACACTGAAGCTTTCTTT. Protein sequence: CASSSTTGNTEAFF.

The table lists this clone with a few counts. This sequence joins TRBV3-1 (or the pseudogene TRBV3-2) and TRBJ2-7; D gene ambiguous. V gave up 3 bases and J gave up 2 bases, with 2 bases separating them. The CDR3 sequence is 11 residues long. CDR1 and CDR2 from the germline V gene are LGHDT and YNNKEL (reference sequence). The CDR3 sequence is CASSHTYEQYF. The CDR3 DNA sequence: TGTGCCAGCAGCCATACCTACGAGCAGTACTTC.

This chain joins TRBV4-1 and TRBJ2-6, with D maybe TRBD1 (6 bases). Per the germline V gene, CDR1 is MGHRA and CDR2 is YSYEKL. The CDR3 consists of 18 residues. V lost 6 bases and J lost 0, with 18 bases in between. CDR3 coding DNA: TGCGCCAGCAGACCCTTTTCGACAGGTAGCTCTGGGGCCAACGTCCTGACTTTC. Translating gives CASRPFSTGSSGANVLTF.

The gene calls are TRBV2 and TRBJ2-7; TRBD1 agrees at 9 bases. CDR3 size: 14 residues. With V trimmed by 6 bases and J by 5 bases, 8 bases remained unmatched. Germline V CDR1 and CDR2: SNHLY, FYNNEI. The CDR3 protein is CASSTGTGYDEQYF. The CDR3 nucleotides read TGTGCCAGCAGCACCGGGACAGGGTACGACGAGCAGTACTTC.